This T cell receptor (beta chain) is drawn from a study of CD8+ T cells in alopecia areata. About the research overall: Twice a day, 5 to 10 mg of oral tofacitinib was administered to treated patients. Percentage of affected scalp area was the basis on which treated patients' severity was scored. Study-level results: Clarity of TCR sharing across patients fell short of that in mice, possibly HLA-related. Numerous clones, expanded in lesions, remained in scalp and blood during tofacitinib.

As regards this clone: The target antigen is unknown. Compared with germline, one end of the junction differs, possibly owing to a read error. This specimen includes other DNA sequences encoding the same CDR3.

CDR1 is SSHAT, CDR2 FNYEAQ, per germline (reference sequence). This CDR3 has 13 amino acids. After isolation, RNA underwent reverse transcription to generate cDNA as the sequencing template. Using immunoSEQ multiplex PCR, the repertoire was profiled, and TCRdb retains in-frame clones only, with some absent. Among about 13,000 clones listed, roughly 65% were seen once. The treatment was: oral pan-JAK inhibitor, 5-10 mg twice daily. From alopecia areata patients, lesional scalp punch biopsies and peripheral blood were collected. The material was skin, obtained at week 4, from a patient treated with tofacitinib. The chain recombines TRBV7-7 with TRBJ2-5, with D hard to call. This sequence originates from a human donor with alopecia areata. The CDR3 region has the DNA TGTGCTAGCAGCTTAGAGCGTGGAGAGACCCAGTACTTC. Residues: CASSLERGETQYF.